This T cell receptor (beta chain) originates from a study of blood T cell repertoires in COVID-19. The wider study: T cells, B-cell-depleted T cells, or PBMCs provided the cDNA or gDNA that served as material.

Germline CDR1 is SQVTM and CDR2 is ANQGSEA. The CDR3 is 13 amino acids. V gave up 5 bases and J gave up 5 bases; unmatched junction bases: 5. Patients at the Seattle site were enrolled during active infection and followed longitudinally. Clones were sequenced by immunoSEQ multiplex PCR, and TCRdb holds only the in-frame ones, with some missing. This table holds about 150,000 clones, approximately 80% found once. The V and J genes are TRBV29-1 and TRBJ1-1, with 10 bases aligning to TRBD1. The sample was peripheral blood. This TCR came from a woman aged 55-69 years with COVID-19, enrolled during active disease. Here the CDR3 reads CSVTGTGDTEAFF. The CDR3 DNA follows: TGCAGCGTTACCGGGACAGGGGATACTGAAGCTTTCTTT.